The 9 T cell receptor beta chains listed next were all sequenced from one sample in a study of shared clonotypes between healthy human individuals. The method was immunoSEQ multiplex PCR; TCRdb's version includes in-frame clones alone and lacks a portion of them. The sample holds hundreds of thousands of clones, more than 95% seen once. The material sequenced was naive CD4+ T cells sorted from blood. Stated subset: CD45RA+ positively selected. The source is a young woman in good health.

The CDR3 DNA reads TGCAGCGTCGCCTACAGGGGCCCCAGAGGGGAGCAGTACTTC. It encodes CSVAYRGPRGEQYF. The rearrangement uses TRBV29-1 and TRBJ2-7, with 7 positions matching TRBD1. CDR3 length equals 14 residues. With 6 bases clipped from V and 7 bases from J, the junction kept 15 bases outside the gene matches. Looked up from germline, CDR1 is SQVTM and CDR2 is ANQGSEA.

The rearrangement uses TRBV6-6 and TRBJ2-2, with D uncertain. Trimming left V 7 bases short and J 3 bases short, with 18 bases between. Germline V gene data show CDR1 as MNHNY and CDR2 as SVGAGI (reference sequence). The CDR3 runs 16 residues. The CDR3 DNA is TGTGCCAGCAAGCTTCCAGCTATCCAGGACACCGGGGAGCTGTTTTTT. Protein product: CASKLPAIQDTGELFF.

The rearrangement links TRBV5-1 to TRBJ2-5; D possibly matches TRBD1 or TRBD2 (5 bases each). The CDR3 loop spans 14 amino acids. Germline CDR1 reads SGHRS; CDR2 reads YFSETQ. V was shortened by 0 bases and J by 7 bases, with 13 bases between the two germline ends. CDR3 nucleotide sequence: TGCGCCAGCAGCTTGGACCCGGGACCCCGGACCCAGTACTTC. Translating it yields CASSLDPGPRTQYF.

This clone was detected only once. The DNA of the CDR3 is TGTGCCAGCAGATCTTCGACTAGCGGGAGTTACGAGCAGTACTTC. This codes for CASRSSTSGSYEQYF. The chain is built from TRBV28 and TRBJ2-7; 12 bases align to TRBD2. Germline CDR1 MDHEN, CDR2 SYDVKM. V lost 6 bases and J lost 4; bases outside the gene matches: 7. CDR3 length: 15 amino acids. The variable domain in full, completed from reference TRBV28 and TRBJ2-7, reads DVKVTQSSRYLVKRTGEKVFLECVQDMDHENMFWYRQDPGLGLRLIYFSYDVKMKEKGDIPEGYSVSREKKERFSLILESASTNQTSMYLCASRSSTSGSYEQYFGPGTRLTVT.

This sequence joins TRBV28 and TRBJ1-2, with D maybe TRBD1 (6 bases). CDR1 MDHEN and CDR2 SYDVKM come from the germline V gene. V was clipped by 8 bases and J by 7 bases, with 14 bases between them. This CDR3 contains 12 residues. The CDR3 spells CASVGGLGGYTF. DNA of the CDR3: TGTGCCAGCGTAGGGGGGTTAGGTGGCTACACCTTC.

The chain joins TRBV11-2 to TRBJ2-3, with 9 bases lining up with TRBD1. V gave up 5 bases and J gave up 5 bases; unmatched junction bases: 5. The germline V gene has CDR1 SGHAT and CDR2 FQNNGV. This CDR3 comprises 14 residues. The DNA of the CDR3 is TGTGCCAGCAGCCTAGGGACAGGGCAAGATACGCAGTATTTT. Residues: CASSLGTGQDTQYF.

This clone has a single count. The chain recombines TRBV5-4 with TRBJ2-7; TRBD2 matches 7 bases. V lost 1 base to trimming and J lost 7 bases; unmatched junction nucleotides: 8. The CDR3 totals 14 residues. Germline lookup yields CDR1 SGHNT and CDR2 YYREEE (reference sequence). The CDR3 region is CASSLKRDGGEQYF. The CDR3 bases are TGTGCCAGCAGCTTGAAGCGGGACGGGGGGGAGCAGTACTTC.

The CDR3 nucleotides are TGTGCCAGTACCCCAGAGCCCCTAGCGGGAGCTTACAATGAGCAGTTCTTC. This sequence encodes CASTPEPLAGAYNEQFF. The chain carries TRBV19 and TRBJ2-1; TRBD2 agrees at 10 bases. This CDR3 has 17 amino acids. CDR1 is LNHDA, CDR2 SQIVND, per germline (reference sequence). V shed 7 bases and J 4 bases; nucleotides not matched to a gene: 13.

This chain connects TRBV5-5 to TRBJ1-2; TRBD1 matches 9 bases. The CDR3 extends over 15 amino acids. CDR1 SGHKS and CDR2 YYEKEE come from the germline V gene (reference sequence). The trim removed 3 bases at V and 4 bases at J, leaving 7 bases unmatched. As DNA, the CDR3 is TGTGCCAGCAGCTCGGGACAGGGAAAGGTCTATGGCTACACCTTC. This gives the protein CASSSGQGKVYGYTF.